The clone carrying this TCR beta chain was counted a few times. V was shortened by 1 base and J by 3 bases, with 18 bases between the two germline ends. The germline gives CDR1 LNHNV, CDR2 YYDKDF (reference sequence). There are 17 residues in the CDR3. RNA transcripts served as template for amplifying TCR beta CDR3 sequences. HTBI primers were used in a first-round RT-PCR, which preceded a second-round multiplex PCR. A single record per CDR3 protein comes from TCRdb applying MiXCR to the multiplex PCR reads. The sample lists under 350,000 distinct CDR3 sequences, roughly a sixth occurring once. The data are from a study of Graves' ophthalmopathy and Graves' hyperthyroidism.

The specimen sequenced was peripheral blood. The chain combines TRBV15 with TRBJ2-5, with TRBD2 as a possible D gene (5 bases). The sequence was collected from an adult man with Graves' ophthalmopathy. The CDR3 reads CATSRARFEVGEETQYF. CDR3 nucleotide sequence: TGTGCCACCAGCAGAGCCCGGTTCGAGGTCGGGGAAGAGACCCAGTACTTC.